A selection of T cell receptor beta chains follows, all from one sample in a study of regulatory T cells in long-lasting Graves disease. TCRdb reprocessed the multiplex PCR reads via MiXCR and lists one record per CDR3 protein. This sample yields around 500,000 distinct CDR3 sequences, of which around 12% are seen a single time; roughly 8.9% belongs to the top ten. The sample was also reused in another study, on T cells in Graves' hyperthyroidism and ophthalmopathy.

The sample consisted of peripheral blood mononuclear cells (PBMCs), taken at new diagnosis, from a patient treated with antithyroid drugs. The receptors derive from a woman aged 25 to 39 with Graves disease. The conserved cysteine and the conserved F or W are not part of the CDR3 here. The size field is filled for only some rows; it gives once, few, many or a size class.

many TRBV7-2 ASSPFRDRLNYGYT
many TRBV2 ASNGGGRASYNEQF
many TRBV2 ASSPQGLPEQY
many TRBV2 ASSSPGLAGADTQY
many TRBV10-2 ASSGHRRLLF
few TRBV6-1 ASSEAGGSGNTIY
few TRBV13 ASSEREGAHERLF
many TRBV11-3 ASSLDPPQEQF
. TRBV12-3/TRBV12-4 ASTAGGPPYEQY
. TRBV20-1 SAWTSDHYPSYEQY
many TRBV6-2/TRBV6-3 ASSYGKVEQF
few TRBV19 ASSWTGTSGYEQY
few TRBV4-2 ASSQELKGNRDSYEQY
many TRBV6-1 ASYRGRNTEAF
many TRBV28 ASRLPLGYEQY
few TRBV18 ASSPLTGGEETQY
many TRBV10-3 AISVGQGNTEAF
. TRBV4-1 ASSPLRQGAYERY
many TRBV24-1 ATSDFPTADSHNLYNEQF
. TRBV15 ATSRVSADTQY
many TRBV18 ASSPRDGPDEQY
many TRBV7-2 ASSSAGQMNSPLH
many TRBV9 ASSAGGGNQPQH
many TRBV6-1 ASSESGSPLH
many TRBV2 ASEGPGELF
many TRBV11-3 ASSPMEGRESYEQY
. TRBV19 ASNERAAPPYEQY
many TRBV29-1 SGGGRSYNEQF
. TRBV19 ASSEGQIYRMNTEAF
. TRBV18 ASSPPKSPPTEAF
. TRBV29-1 SVDRTSGTDTQY
. TRBV6-1 TTGNTGELF
many TRBV28 ASSGSGRNLRELF
many TRBV12-3/TRBV12-4 ASSPLGLAGGQGIQY
many TRBV28 ASRFSGSAYNEQF